This TCR beta chain was recorded in a study of T-cell reconstitution after alpha-beta-depleted transplantation in children. Unique molecular identifiers tagged the TCRbeta library. TCRdb re-derived calls from the PCR reads in MiXCR, one entry per CDR3 protein. Here the sample spans approximately 400,000 distinct CDR3 sequences, 9.5% to 13% being singletons. CDR1 SGHTA and CDR2 FQGNSA come from the germline V gene. The CDR3 has 16 amino acids. V lost 5 bases, J lost 9 bases, and 7 bases stayed unmatched. This clonotype was counted at least ten times. The rearrangement uses TRBV7-2 and TRBJ2-1; 16 nucleotides line up with TRBD2. The sequenced sample was PBMCs from the stem cell graft donor, obtained from the stem cell graft. The receptor was isolated from a human donor who donated a stem cell graft to a child with acute myeloid leukemia. CDR3 in amino acids: CASSRKGLAGGGEQFF. CDR3 DNA sequence: TGTGCCAGCAGCCGAAAGGGACTAGCGGGAGGGGGTGAGCAGTTCTTC.